This is a list of T cell receptor beta chains from one sample in a study of metastatic and nonmetastatic thyroid tumors. TCRdb reprocessed the PCR reads using MiXCR. The table includes about 53,000 clones, 20% to 25% detected once. The sample consisted of blood. Receptors originate from a female donor with papillary thyroid cancer or a benign thyroid nodule (not recorded which). Some clones in this sample may be carry-over from other donors' samples. Each CDR3 is given without its conserved first and last residue. Size is stated for part of the rows, as once, few or many counts, or as a class when the clone is expanded.

v_gene: TRBV6-1; j_gene: TRBJ2-7; abundance: few; CDR3aa: ASIPPTTRSYEQY
v_gene: TRBV14; j_gene: TRBJ2-1; abundance: many; CDR3aa: ASSPMEYRGHEQF
v_gene: TRBV5-1; j_gene: TRBJ2-3; abundance: many; CDR3aa: ASSSQGAADTQY
v_gene: TRBV28; j_gene: TRBJ2-2; abundance: few; CDR3aa: ASSLGGSPLVGSGELF
v_gene: TRBV6-2/TRBV6-3; j_gene: TRBJ1-3; abundance: few; CDR3aa: ASSYSHNVGNTIY
v_gene: TRBV3-1; j_gene: TRBJ2-7; abundance: many; CDR3aa: ASSLLAGVNEQY
v_gene: TRBV6-1; j_gene: TRBJ2-7; abundance: many; CDR3aa: ASSGGDGRVNEQY
v_gene: TRBV28; j_gene: TRBJ2-2; abundance: many; CDR3aa: ASSRTSDTGELF
v_gene: TRBV7-2; j_gene: TRBJ2-7; abundance: .; CDR3aa: ASSPQTGCGYEQY
v_gene: TRBV3-1; j_gene: TRBJ2-5; abundance: .; CDR3aa: ASSQGGGVETQY
v_gene: TRBV2; j_gene: TRBJ1-4; abundance: many; CDR3aa: ASSPRGRGEKLF
v_gene: TRBV20-1; j_gene: TRBJ2-1; abundance: .; CDR3aa: SAIDPQRSSYNEQF
v_gene: TRBV6-1; j_gene: TRBJ2-7; abundance: .; CDR3aa: ASRRYEQY
v_gene: TRBV2; j_gene: TRBJ2-2; abundance: many; CDR3aa: ASSSPQAGVGGELF
v_gene: TRBV20-1; j_gene: TRBJ1-5; abundance: .; CDR3aa: SAGPGTIRSNQPQH
v_gene: TRBV5-1; j_gene: TRBJ2-1; abundance: many; CDR3aa: ASSLGTGTSGINEQF
v_gene: TRBV5-6; j_gene: TRBJ1-6; abundance: many; CDR3aa: ASSLRTGRNSPLH
v_gene: TRBV9; j_gene: TRBJ2-2; abundance: .; CDR3aa: ASSVVGVYGTGELF
v_gene: TRBV20-1; j_gene: TRBJ1-1; abundance: .; CDR3aa: SVAGGLRNEAF
v_gene: TRBV6-1; j_gene: TRBJ2-1; abundance: many; CDR3aa: ASMGGGNEQF
v_gene: TRBV27; j_gene: TRBJ2-3; abundance: many; CDR3aa: ASSLSLAGVRAY
v_gene: TRBV6-2/TRBV6-3; j_gene: TRBJ1-1; abundance: many; CDR3aa: ASGEQGTEAF
v_gene: TRBV6-1; j_gene: TRBJ2-2; abundance: .; CDR3aa: ASSRRANTLELF
v_gene: TRBV7-7; j_gene: TRBJ1-1; abundance: few; CDR3aa: ASSPGQYSEAF
v_gene: TRBV3-1; j_gene: TRBJ2-7; abundance: many; CDR3aa: ASSPSGTLPYEQY
v_gene: TRBV12-5; j_gene: TRBJ2-5; abundance: .; CDR3aa: AIGGHGKTQY
v_gene: TRBV6-1; j_gene: TRBJ1-2; abundance: once; CDR3aa: ATTKHVNYGYT
v_gene: TRBV19; j_gene: TRBJ1-6; abundance: many; CDR3aa: ASSLLAASNSPLH
v_gene: TRBV7-3; j_gene: TRBJ2-2; abundance: many; CDR3aa: ASSLNPAPNTGELF
v_gene: TRBV3-1; j_gene: TRBJ2-7; abundance: .; CDR3aa: VSSHGDNPYEQY
v_gene: TRBV5-1; j_gene: TRBJ1-1; abundance: .; CDR3aa: ASSFEEGYTEAF
v_gene: TRBV12-3/TRBV12-4; j_gene: TRBJ2-1; abundance: many; CDR3aa: ASSLPSPYNEQF
v_gene: TRBV6-1; j_gene: TRBJ2-2; abundance: many; CDR3aa: ASIGTGVTGELF
v_gene: TRBV28; j_gene: TRBJ2-3; abundance: many; CDR3aa: ASSSPGQGIDTQY
v_gene: TRBV7-9; j_gene: TRBJ1-2; abundance: many; CDR3aa: ASSHPGRRYGYT
v_gene: TRBV6-4; j_gene: TRBJ2-2; abundance: many; CDR3aa: ASSPPPQTGTSGLSNTGELF
v_gene: TRBV7-9; j_gene: TRBJ1-4; abundance: few; CDR3aa: ASSLREKLF
v_gene: TRBV7-9; j_gene: TRBJ1-4; abundance: few; CDR3aa: ASSLAGQGATNEKLF
v_gene: TRBV18; j_gene: TRBJ1-2; abundance: .; CDR3aa: ASSPRLGEFYGYT
v_gene: TRBV7-3; j_gene: TRBJ2-6; abundance: few; CDR3aa: ASRLGTGANALT
v_gene: TRBV5-1; j_gene: TRBJ1-1; abundance: many; CDR3aa: ASSGGQVMNTEAF
v_gene: TRBV20-1; j_gene: TRBJ2-2; abundance: .; CDR3aa: SAWDPSDRELL
v_gene: TRBV25-1; j_gene: TRBJ2-7; abundance: few; CDR3aa: ASRSPPPFAGEAYEQY
v_gene: TRBV20-1; j_gene: TRBJ2-7; abundance: many; CDR3aa: SARDFYEQY
v_gene: TRBV12-3/TRBV12-4; j_gene: TRBJ1-2; abundance: many; CDR3aa: ASSFQQGYGYT
v_gene: TRBV28; j_gene: TRBJ2-2; abundance: many; CDR3aa: ASRFSSGELF
v_gene: TRBV27; j_gene: TRBJ2-6; abundance: many; CDR3aa: ASSLATPLSGANVLT
v_gene: TRBV6-1; j_gene: TRBJ2-3; abundance: many; CDR3aa: ASTDSGRGTDTQY
v_gene: TRBV5-6; j_gene: TRBJ2-3; abundance: many; CDR3aa: ASSLALKDTQY
v_gene: TRBV28; j_gene: TRBJ2-1; abundance: many; CDR3aa: ASRASGRAHNEQF
v_gene: TRBV6-2/TRBV6-3; j_gene: TRBJ2-5; abundance: many; CDR3aa: ASSRPDRGETQY
v_gene: TRBV27; j_gene: TRBJ2-6; abundance: many; CDR3aa: ASSFQDSGANVLT
v_gene: TRBV19; j_gene: TRBJ2-2; abundance: many; CDR3aa: ASKDSQGSYTGELF
v_gene: TRBV20-1; j_gene: TRBJ2-7; abundance: once; CDR3aa: SAIPRDGSYEQY
v_gene: TRBV28; j_gene: TRBJ1-6; abundance: many; CDR3aa: ASSSPPTGSPLH
v_gene: TRBV11-1; j_gene: TRBJ2-7; abundance: many; CDR3aa: ASSSLLAGGFYEQY
v_gene: TRBV7-2; j_gene: TRBJ2-7; abundance: many; CDR3aa: ASSLAGVLAGGEQY
v_gene: TRBV20-1; j_gene: TRBJ2-7; abundance: many; CDR3aa: SAPDRGGHEQY
v_gene: TRBV20-1; j_gene: TRBJ2-1; abundance: many; CDR3aa: SAGLALKTSSYNEQF